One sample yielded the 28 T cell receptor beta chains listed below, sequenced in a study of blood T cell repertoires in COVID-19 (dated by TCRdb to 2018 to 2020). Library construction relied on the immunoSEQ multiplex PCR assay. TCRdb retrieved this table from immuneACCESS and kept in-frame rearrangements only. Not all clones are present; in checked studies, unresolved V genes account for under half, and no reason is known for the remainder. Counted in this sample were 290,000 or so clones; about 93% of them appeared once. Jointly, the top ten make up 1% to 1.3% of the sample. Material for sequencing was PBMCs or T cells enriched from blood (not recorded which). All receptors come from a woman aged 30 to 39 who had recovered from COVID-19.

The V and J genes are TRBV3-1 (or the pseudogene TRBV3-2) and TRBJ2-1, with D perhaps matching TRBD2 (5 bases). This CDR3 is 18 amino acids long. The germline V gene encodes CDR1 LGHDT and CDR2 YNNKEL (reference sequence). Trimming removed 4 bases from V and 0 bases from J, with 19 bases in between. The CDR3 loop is CASSPSPGRATSYNEQFF. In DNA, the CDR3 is TGTGCCAGCAGCCCGAGCCCCGGGCGGGCGACCTCCTACAATGAGCAGTTCTTC.

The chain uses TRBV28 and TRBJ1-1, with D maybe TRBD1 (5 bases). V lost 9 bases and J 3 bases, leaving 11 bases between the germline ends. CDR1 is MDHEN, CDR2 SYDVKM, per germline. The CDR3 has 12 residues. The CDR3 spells CASRGGHTEAFF. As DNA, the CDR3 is TGTGCCAGTAGGGGAGGACACACTGAAGCTTTCTTT.

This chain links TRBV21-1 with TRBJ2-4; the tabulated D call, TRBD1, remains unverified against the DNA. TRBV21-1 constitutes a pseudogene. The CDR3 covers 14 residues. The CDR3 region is CASRQGAASYIQYF. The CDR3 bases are TGTGCCAGCCGCCAGGGGGCAGCGAGTTACATTCAGTACTTC.

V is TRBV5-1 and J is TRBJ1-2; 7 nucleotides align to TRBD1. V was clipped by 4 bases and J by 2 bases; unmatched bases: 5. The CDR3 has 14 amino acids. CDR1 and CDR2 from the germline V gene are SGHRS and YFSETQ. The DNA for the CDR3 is TGCGCCAGCAGCACGGGACAGCGAAACTATGGCTACACCTTC. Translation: CASSTGQRNYGYTF.

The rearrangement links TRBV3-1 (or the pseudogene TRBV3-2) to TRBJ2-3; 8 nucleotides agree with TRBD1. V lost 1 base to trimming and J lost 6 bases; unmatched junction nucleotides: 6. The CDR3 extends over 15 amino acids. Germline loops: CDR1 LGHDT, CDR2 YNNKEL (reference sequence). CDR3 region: CASSQGGDRPDTQYF. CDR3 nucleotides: TGTGCCAGCAGCCAAGGTGGGGACAGGCCCGATACGCAGTATTTT.

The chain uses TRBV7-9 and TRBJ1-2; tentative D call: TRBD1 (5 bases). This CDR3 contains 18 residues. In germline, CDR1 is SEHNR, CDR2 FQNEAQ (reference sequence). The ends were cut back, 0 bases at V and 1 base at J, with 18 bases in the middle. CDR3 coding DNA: TGTGCCAGCAGCTTAGCGCATATAGGGGAATACGGTAACTATGGCTACACCTTC. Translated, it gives CASSLAHIGEYGNYGYTF.

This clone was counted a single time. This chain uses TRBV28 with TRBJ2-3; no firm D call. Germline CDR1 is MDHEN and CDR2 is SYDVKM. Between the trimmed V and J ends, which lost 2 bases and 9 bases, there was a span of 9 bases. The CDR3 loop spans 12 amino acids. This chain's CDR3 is CASSLSPKTQYF. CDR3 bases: TGTGCCAGCAGTTTAAGCCCTAAGACGCAGTATTTT.

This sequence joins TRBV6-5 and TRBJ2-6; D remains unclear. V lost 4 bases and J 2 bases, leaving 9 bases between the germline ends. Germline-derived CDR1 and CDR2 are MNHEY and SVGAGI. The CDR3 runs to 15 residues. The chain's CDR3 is CASSFDTAGANVLTF. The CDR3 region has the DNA TGTGCCAGCAGTTTTGACACCGCTGGGGCCAACGTCCTGACTTTC.

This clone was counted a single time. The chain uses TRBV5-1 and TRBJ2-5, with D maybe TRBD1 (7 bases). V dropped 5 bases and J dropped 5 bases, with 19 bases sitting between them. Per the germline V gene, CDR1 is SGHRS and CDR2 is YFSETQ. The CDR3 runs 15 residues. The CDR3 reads CASSMEGAHRETQYF. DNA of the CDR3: TGCGCCAGCAGTATGGAGGGGGCGCATAGGGAGACCCAGTACTTC.

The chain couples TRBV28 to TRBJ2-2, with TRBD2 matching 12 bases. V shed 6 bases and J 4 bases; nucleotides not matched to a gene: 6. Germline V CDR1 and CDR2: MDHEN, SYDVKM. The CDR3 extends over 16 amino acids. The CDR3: CASSRLAGESTGELFF. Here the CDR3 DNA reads TGTGCCAGCAGCCGACTAGCGGGAGAGAGCACCGGGGAGCTGTTTTTT.

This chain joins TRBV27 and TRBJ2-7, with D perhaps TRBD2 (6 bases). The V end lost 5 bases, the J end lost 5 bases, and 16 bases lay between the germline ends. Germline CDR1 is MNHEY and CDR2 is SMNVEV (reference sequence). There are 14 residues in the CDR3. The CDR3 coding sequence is TGTGCCAGCAGTCCATGGACTACCGGCCACGAGCAGTACTTC. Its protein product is CASSPWTTGHEQYF.

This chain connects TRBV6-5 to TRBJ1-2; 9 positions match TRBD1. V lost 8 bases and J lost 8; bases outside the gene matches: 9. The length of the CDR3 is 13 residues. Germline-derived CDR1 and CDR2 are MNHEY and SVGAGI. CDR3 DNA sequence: TGTGCCAGCCTTGGCGGGACAGGGTACGGCTACACCTTC. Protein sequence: CASLGGTGYGYTF.

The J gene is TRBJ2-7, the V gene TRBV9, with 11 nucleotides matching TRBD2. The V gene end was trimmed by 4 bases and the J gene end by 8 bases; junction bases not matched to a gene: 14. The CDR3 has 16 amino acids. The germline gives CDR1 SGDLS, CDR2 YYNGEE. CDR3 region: CASSLGLAEPSEKQYF. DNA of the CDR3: TGTGCCAGCAGCCTGGGACTAGCGGAGCCTTCAGAGAAGCAGTACTTC.

In DNA, the CDR3 is TGCGCCAGCAGCCCGGGGTATCTCTCCTACAATGAGCAGTTCTTC. It encodes CASSPGYLSYNEQFF. The chain recombines TRBV5-1 with TRBJ2-1, with D possibly TRBD2 on 5 matching bases. CDR1 is SGHRS and CDR2 is YFSETQ in the germline V gene. The V end lost 4 bases, the J end lost 0 bases, and 11 bases lay between the germline ends. The CDR3 loop spans 15 amino acids.

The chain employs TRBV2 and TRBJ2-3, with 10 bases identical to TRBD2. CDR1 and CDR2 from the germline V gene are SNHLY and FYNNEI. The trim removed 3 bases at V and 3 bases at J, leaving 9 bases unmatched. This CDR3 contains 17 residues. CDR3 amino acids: CASSDPTSGRLTDTQYF. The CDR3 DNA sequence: TGTGCCAGCAGTGACCCGACTAGCGGGCGTCTAACAGATACGCAGTATTTT.

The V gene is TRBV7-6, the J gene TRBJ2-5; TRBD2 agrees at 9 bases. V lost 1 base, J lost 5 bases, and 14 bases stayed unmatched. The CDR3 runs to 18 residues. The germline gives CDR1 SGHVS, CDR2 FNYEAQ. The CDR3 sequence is CASSLDMAGGPQGETQYF. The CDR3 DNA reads TGTGCCAGCAGCTTAGACATGGCGGGAGGGCCTCAGGGGGAGACCCAGTACTTC.

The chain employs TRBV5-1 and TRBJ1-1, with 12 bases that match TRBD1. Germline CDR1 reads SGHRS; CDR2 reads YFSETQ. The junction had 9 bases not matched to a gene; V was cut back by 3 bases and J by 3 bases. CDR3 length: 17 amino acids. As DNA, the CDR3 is TGCGCCAGCAGCTCGGGACAGGGGGCACGGTGGTACACTGAAGCTTTCTTT. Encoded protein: CASSSGQGARWYTEAFF. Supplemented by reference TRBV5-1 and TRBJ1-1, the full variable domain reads KAGVTQTPRYLIKTRGQQVTLSCSPISGHRSVSWYQQTPGQGLQFLFEYFSETQRNKGNFPGRFSGRQFSNSRSEMNVSTLELGDSALYLCASSSGQGARWYTEAFFGQGTRLTVV.

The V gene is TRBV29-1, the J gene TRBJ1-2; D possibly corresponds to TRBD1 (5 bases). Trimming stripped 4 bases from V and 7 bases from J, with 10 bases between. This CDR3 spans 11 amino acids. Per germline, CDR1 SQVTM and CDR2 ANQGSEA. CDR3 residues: CSVVVGAGYTF. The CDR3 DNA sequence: TGCAGCGTTGTGGTAGGGGCTGGCTACACCTTC.

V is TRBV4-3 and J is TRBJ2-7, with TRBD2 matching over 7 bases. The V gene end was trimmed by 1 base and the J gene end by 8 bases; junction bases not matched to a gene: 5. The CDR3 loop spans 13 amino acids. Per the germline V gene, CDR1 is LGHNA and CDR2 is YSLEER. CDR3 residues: CASSQGRGEKQYF. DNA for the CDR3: TGCGCCAGCAGCCAAGGTCGGGGGGAGAAGCAGTACTTC.

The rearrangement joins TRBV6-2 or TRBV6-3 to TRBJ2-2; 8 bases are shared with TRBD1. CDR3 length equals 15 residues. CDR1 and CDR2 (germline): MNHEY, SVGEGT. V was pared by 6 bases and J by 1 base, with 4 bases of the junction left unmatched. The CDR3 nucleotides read TGTGCCAGCAGCACCGGGACAGGGAACACCGGGGAGCTGTTTTTT. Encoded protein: CASSTGTGNTGELFF.

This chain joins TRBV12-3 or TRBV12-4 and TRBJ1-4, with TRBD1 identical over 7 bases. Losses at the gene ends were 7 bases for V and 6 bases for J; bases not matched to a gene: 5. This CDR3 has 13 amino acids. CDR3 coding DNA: TGTGCCAGCATAAGGGGGCGGGATGAAAAACTGTTTTTT. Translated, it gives CASIRGRDEKLFF.

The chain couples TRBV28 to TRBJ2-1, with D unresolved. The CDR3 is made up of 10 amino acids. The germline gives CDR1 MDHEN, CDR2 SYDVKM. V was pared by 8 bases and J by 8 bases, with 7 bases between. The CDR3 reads CASGVDEQFF. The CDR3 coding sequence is TGTGCCAGCGGAGTGGATGAGCAGTTCTTC. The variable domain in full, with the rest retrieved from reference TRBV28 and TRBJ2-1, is DVKVTQSSRYLVKRTGEKVFLECVQDMDHENMFWYRQDPGLGLRLIYFSYDVKMKEKGDIPEGYSVSREKKERFSLILESASTNQTSMYLCASGVDEQFFGPGTRLTVL.

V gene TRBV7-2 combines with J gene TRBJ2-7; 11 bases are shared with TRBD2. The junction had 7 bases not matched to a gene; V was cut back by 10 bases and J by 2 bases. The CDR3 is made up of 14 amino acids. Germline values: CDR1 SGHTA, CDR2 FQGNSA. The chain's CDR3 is CATVLAGGPYEQYF. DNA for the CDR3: TGTGCCACAGTGCTAGCGGGAGGTCCCTACGAGCAGTACTTC.

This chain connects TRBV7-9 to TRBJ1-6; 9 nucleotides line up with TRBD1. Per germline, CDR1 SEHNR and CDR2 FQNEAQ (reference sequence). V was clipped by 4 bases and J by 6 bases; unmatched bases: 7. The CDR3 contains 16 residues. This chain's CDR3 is CASSSAAGQGNSPLHF. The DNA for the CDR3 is TGTGCCAGCAGCTCCGCCGCGGGACAGGGTAATTCACCCCTCCACTTT.

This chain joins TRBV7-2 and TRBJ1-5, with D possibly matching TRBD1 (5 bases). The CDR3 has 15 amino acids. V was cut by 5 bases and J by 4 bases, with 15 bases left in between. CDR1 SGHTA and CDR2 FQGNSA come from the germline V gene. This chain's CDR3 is CASSPRRGENQPQHF. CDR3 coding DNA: TGTGCCAGCAGCCCTAGGCGGGGGGAAAATCAGCCCCAGCATTTT.

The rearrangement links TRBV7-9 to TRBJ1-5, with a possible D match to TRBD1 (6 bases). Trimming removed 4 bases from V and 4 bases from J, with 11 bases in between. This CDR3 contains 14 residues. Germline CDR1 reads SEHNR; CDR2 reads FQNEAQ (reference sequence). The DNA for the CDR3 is TGTGCCAGCAGCTCCACAGGGAGTAATCAGCCCCAGCATTTT. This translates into CASSSTGSNQPQHF.

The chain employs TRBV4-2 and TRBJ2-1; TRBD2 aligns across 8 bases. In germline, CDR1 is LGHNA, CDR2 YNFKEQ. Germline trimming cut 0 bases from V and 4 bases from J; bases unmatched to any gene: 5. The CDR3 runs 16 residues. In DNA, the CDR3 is TGTGCCAGCAGCCAAGACGGTACTAGCGGTTACAATGAGCAGTTCTTC. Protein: CASSQDGTSGYNEQFF.

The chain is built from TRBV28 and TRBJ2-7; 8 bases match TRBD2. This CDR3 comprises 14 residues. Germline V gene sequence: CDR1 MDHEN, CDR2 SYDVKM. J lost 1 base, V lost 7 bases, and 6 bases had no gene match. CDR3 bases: TGTGCCAGCATCCCTCGGGGGGGGTCCTACGAGCAGTACTTC. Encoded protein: CASIPRGGSYEQYF.